This TCR beta chain appears in the sequencing data of a study of naive and memory T cell subsets (dated by TCRdb to about 2017). A note on the overall study: The study applied an open-source, UMI-based TCR alpha and beta sequencing pipeline to sorted naive and memory peripheral blood T cell subsets. RNA was DNase-treated and reverse transcribed with TCR constant-region primers, mostly using SuperScript III. IgG serology results and the functional CMV T cell responses were in complete agreement.

On this clonotype: This clone's antigen is unknown. No base quality values were provided; no much bigger clone lies one nucleotide off.

Here is what the overall study found, with its caveats: TCR abundance followed a power law whose exponent differed between naive and memory subsets but was consistent across the three individuals. After error correction, only a single occurrence was seen for over 85% of naive TCR sequences, so much steeper abundance distributions were produced than in memory subsets. The repertoire findings for the naive and memory subsets could not be validated against a ground truth, as none was available. RNA-based TCR counts may be influenced by expression changes linked to T cell activation and differentiation. In both CD4 and CD8 cells, the Gini index increased while Shannon and inverse Simpson diversity decreased from naive through CM, EM and EMRA. A clonotype was defined as a single alpha or beta chain sequence rather than as a paired alpha/beta receptor. A few larger clonotypes were present in naive repertoires, particularly the CD8 repertoires, and these clonotypes were possibly memory cells re-expressing CD45RA.

V is clipped by 0 bases and J by 4 bases, and the sequence between their germline boundaries is 18 bases long. The germline V gene provides CDR1 MNHEY and CDR2 SVGAGI. The CDR3 runs 17 amino acids, cysteine and phenylalanine included. The sequence is cut down to CDR3 DNA, 51 bases in frame from base 1. The library was made by UMI-ligation and nested PCR. An equimolar mix of two oligonucleotides covering both TRBC1 and TRBC2 was used as the beta constant-region primer. Four rounds of PCR were used to amplify ligated cDNA, with nested alpha and beta constant-region primers being used together with the SP2 primer. A single-stranded oligonucleotide bearing the SP2 primer plus a 12-nucleotide UMI was ligated onto the 3' end of the cDNA by T4 RNA ligase 1. The ligation reaction was incubated at 16°C for about 20-24 hours. PCR2 was typically run as a SYBR Green qPCR and stopped at a predetermined threshold to prevent over-amplification. Apart from the first purification, every purification step used Agencourt AMPure XP magnetic beads. Libraries were quantified by Qubit and checked on a TapeStation, with a main peak expected near 650 bp. Sequencing of the pooled libraries was done on an Illumina MiSeq using v2 2x251 paired-end kits, which typically yielded roughly 0.95-2.2 million reads per sample. Libraries were pooled at around 3.8 nM per sample, and roughly 4.5-7.5% PhiX was added to improve cluster recognition. The paper's data handling went like this. Using tag matching that tolerated one base-pair mismatch, Decombinator assigned V and J genes to FASTQ reads that had been processed by Demultiplexor. Collapsinator used UMIs to correct both sequencing errors and frequency errors arising from PCR heterogeneity. TCRs were translated and CDR3s were extracted from the conserved cysteine to the FGXG phenylalanine by CDR3Translator, with non-productive sequences being flagged. Gini, Shannon entropy and inverse Simpson indices were computed after subsampling the repertoires to the same number of UMI-defined TCRs. Clonotype abundance distributions were fitted to a power law by maximum likelihood within the linear range. On one naive CD8 sample, the pipeline and MIGEC gave similar UMI counts, unique TCR numbers and clonal distributions. In one analysis, naive TCRs that were also found in any memory subset of the same donor were excluded from the naive repertoire. A set of approximately 7,300 CMV-associated CDR3 sequences, compiled from VDJdb and a published dataset, was used to search the repertoires. Starting from the raw public reads, TCRdb applied fastp trimming at Q25, assembled clones with MiXCR and retained in-frame beta chains. Rows with one shared CDR3 protein collapse into an entry with the most common genes and DNA. The V and J calls follow TCRdb's processing rather than the paper's. Present in this sample are about 160,000 distinct CDR3 sequences, over 20% of which were seen just once. The top ten hold 0.11% of the sample.

From the second PCR step on, the TCR alpha and beta chain libraries were amplified in separate reactions. To determine each donor's CMV status, fresh PBMCs were stimulated overnight with CMV viral lysate, and IFNgamma production from CD4+ T cells was then assessed. Using Miltenyi beads, CD4 T cells were first positively selected, and CD8 T cells were then positively selected from the CD4-negative fraction. Cells were stained for CD3, CD4, CD8, CD45RA, CD27 and a live/dead dye and were sorted on a BD Aria II into four subsets based on CD45RA and CD27. Blood came from a few healthy volunteers, each fractionated into CD4 and CD8 T cells and then into four differentiation subsets. Roughly 120 ml of peripheral blood was taken from each donor, and PBMC were separated by density-gradient centrifugation on Ficoll-Paque PLUS. Sorted cells were lysed in RLT buffer, after which RNA was extracted using a Qiagen RNeasy kit and stored at -80 degrees C.

The rearrangement joined TRBV6-5 to TRBJ1-1; D gene: possibly TRBD1, on 5 matching bases. This receptor was taken from a human donor in good health. Sequenced sample: naive CD4+ T cells from blood. What this sample's cell subset or site label stands for: naive T cells, CD45RA high CD27+. The bases are TGTGCCAGCAGTTACTCGCCCCGGGGGATGTGGGGCACTGAAGCTTTCTTT. Its translation is CASSYSPRGMWGTEAFF.